Each of the 10 T cell receptor beta chains below was sequenced from the same sample in a study of shared clonotypes between healthy human individuals. Sequenced by immunoSEQ multiplex PCR; TCRdb stores in-frame clones only, minus some. The profile covers more than 1,200,000 clones, with 98% to 99% appearing a single time and over 0.3% taken by the ten largest. Material for sequencing was naive CD4+ T cells sorted from blood. As for subset: CD45RA+ positively selected. These receptors were collected from a man aged 25-45 years in good health.

The chain couples TRBV13 to TRBJ1-3; D may be TRBD1 (5 bases). V was clipped by 6 bases and J by 9 bases, with 18 bases between them. CDR1 PRHDT and CDR2 FYEKMQ come from the germline V gene (reference sequence). The CDR3 runs to 14 residues. The chain's CDR3 is CASSSGLPPFTIYF. The DNA for the CDR3 is TGTGCCAGCAGTTCGGGACTTCCCCCGTTCACCATATATTTT.

The chain combines TRBV5-1 with TRBJ1-3; D gene ambiguous. The CDR3 length is 14 residues. With 4 bases removed from V and 0 bases from J, the gap between germline ends came to 8 bases. Germline-derived CDR1 and CDR2 are SGHRS and YFSETQ. The CDR3 spells CASSDTSSGNTIYF. The CDR3 nucleotides read TGCGCCAGCAGCGACACAAGCTCTGGAAACACCATATATTTT.

Comments on this clone: In the same sample, other DNA sequences code for this CDR3. The chain employs TRBV7-2 and TRBJ1-4; D is uncertain. V was trimmed by 1 base and J by 5 bases, leaving 5 bases between them. The CDR3 is 13 residues long. CDR1 is SGHTA and CDR2 is FQGNSA in the germline V gene. This chain's CDR3 is CASSLGGNEKLFF. The CDR3 nucleotides are TGTGCCAGCAGCTTAGGTGGGAATGAAAAACTGTTTTTT.

The rearrangement joins TRBV7-6 to TRBJ2-7, with 9 bases matching TRBD2. The CDR3 runs 13 residues. The germline gives CDR1 SGHVS, CDR2 FNYEAQ. The junction had 3 bases not matched to a gene; V was cut back by 1 base and J by 8 bases. CDR3 coding DNA: TGTGCCAGCAGCTTAGAGGCTAGCGGGAAGCAGTACTTC. Its translation is CASSLEASGKQYF.

Regarding this clone: At the DNA level, this CDR3 is encoded by other sequences in the same sample as well. J is TRBJ2-1 and V is TRBV9; the D is unclear. V dropped 4 bases and J dropped 0 bases, with 8 bases sitting between them. The CDR3 loop spans 14 amino acids. Per germline, CDR1 SGDLS and CDR2 YYNGEE. For the CDR3, the DNA is TGTGCCAGCAGCCCTCAGGTCTCCTACAATGAGCAGTTCTTC. Translation gives CASSPQVSYNEQFF.

V is TRBV6-5 and J is TRBJ1-2, with 11 positions matching TRBD1. The CDR3 has 14 residues. CDR1 and CDR2 (germline): MNHEY, SVGAGI. The V and J ends lost 6 bases and 8 bases, in that order; junction bases with no gene match: 8. The CDR3 nucleotides read TGTGCCAGCAGCATTGGACAGGGGGCGCGGGGCTACACCTTC. This sequence encodes CASSIGQGARGYTF.

Worth noting for this clone: The same CDR3 can be traced to other DNA sequences in this sample. The rearrangement joins TRBV2 to TRBJ2-3, with TRBD1 matching 8 bases. The CDR3 has 14 amino acids. CDR1 and CDR2 (germline): SNHLY, FYNNEI. V trimming: 6 bases; J trimming: 1 base; junction bases outside the gene matches: 3. CDR3 bases: TGTGCCAGCAGAGGACAGGGCCGCACAGATACGCAGTATTTT. Protein: CASRGQGRTDTQYF. Filled out from reference TRBV2 and TRBJ2-3, the complete variable domain reads EPEVTQTPSHQVTQMGQEVILRCVPISNHLYFYWYRQILGQKVEFLVSFYNNEISEKSEIFDDQFSVERPDGSNFTLKIRSTKLEDSAMYFCASRGQGRTDTQYFGPGTRLTVL.

The J gene is TRBJ1-2, the V gene TRBV29-1; perhaps TRBD1 as D (5 bases). The V gene lost 3 bases and the J gene lost 6 bases, with 11 bases spanning the gap. This CDR3 spans 12 amino acids. From germline, CDR1 is SQVTM and CDR2 ANQGSEA. The CDR3 loop reads CSVEQGGDGYTF. The CDR3 DNA reads TGCAGCGTTGAGCAGGGAGGGGATGGCTACACCTTC.

The chain links TRBV19 to TRBJ2-3; 10 bases align to TRBD2. The germline CDR1 and CDR2 sequences are LNHDA and SQIVND (reference sequence). The V gene end was trimmed by 6 bases and the J gene end by 1 base; junction bases not matched to a gene: 4. CDR3 length: 15 amino acids. CDR3 DNA: TGTGCCAGTAGATCTAGCGGGAGCGGCACAGATACGCAGTATTTT. The encoded protein is CASRSSGSGTDTQYF. Full variable domain (missing parts from reference TRBV19 and TRBJ2-3): DGGITQSPKYLFRKEGQNVTLSCEQNLNHDAMYWYRQDPGQGLRLIYYSQIVNDFQKGDIAEGYSVSREKKESFPLTVTSAQKNPTAFYLCASRSSGSGTDTQYFGPGTRLTVL.

The chain is built from TRBV19 and TRBJ1-2; 10 bases agree with TRBD1. The CDR3 length is 16 residues. The germline gives CDR1 LNHDA, CDR2 SQIVND (reference sequence). V trimming: 8 bases; J trimming: 2 bases; junction bases outside the gene matches: 11. The DNA for the CDR3 is TGTGCCAGTGGACCCGGGACAGGGGTACTAAACTATGGCTACACCTTC. It is translated as CASGPGTGVLNYGYTF.